This paragraph reports one TCR beta chain. Its recognized antigen is unknown. No quality values exist for individual bases; no much larger clone is one base distant. Each collaborating institution followed its own protocols to collect whole blood in K2EDTA tubes. For TCRbeta analysis, collaborators shipped samples as frozen whole blood, isolated PBMCs, or DNA extracted from either of those sample types. This sample was included in a study of blood T cell repertoires in COVID-19 (dated by TCRdb to 2019 to 2021). A note on the overall study: The collaborator samples originated in the United States, Italy and Spain and spanned the acute and convalescent phases of COVID-19. Sample metadata almost always included a de-identified subject ID, COVID-19 status, age in years and sex. The repertoires were released in a freely available public database intended as a resource for research on the immune response to SARS-CoV-2. The samples were drawn from two sources: the first 160 participants of the ongoing ImmuneRACE study, and about 1,300 subjects contributed by 6 global collaborators. Subjects who had been exposed to COVID-19, were actively infected with it, or had recovered from it provided the deeply sampled blood TCRbeta repertoires that made up the dataset. The prospective study material was composed of cDNA or gDNA derived from T cells, B-cell-depleted T cells, or PBMCs. Where available, HLA class I and class II types were taken from metadata supplied by the sample provider and were not determined by assay-based typing.

The immunoSEQ Assay, a bias-controlled multiplex PCR, was used to amplify TCRbeta CDR3 regions from genomic DNA. On the authors' methods: Nucleated cell counts per sample were estimated from amplification of reference gene primers within the assay. To quantify the absolute abundance of each unique TCRbeta CDR3 rearrangement, sequence reads were collapsed and filtered. For each sample, productive Simpson clonality was calculated by taking the square root of Simpson's diversity index across productive rearrangements. TCRdb took over this immuneACCESS table, retaining in-frame rearrangements with V and J assigned. Such tables are incomplete; in checked studies, under half of the missing clones stem from an unresolved V gene, and the remainder is unexplained. V and J calls and clone size follow that table, whereas D and trimming were derived from the DNA. The sample yields tens of thousands of clones; around 80% were counted once. The top ten constitute 10% to 15% of the sample.

Broad study findings and their caveats: Clinical and demographic metadata were provided uncurated, with the amount varying by source and participant.

Trimming removed 3 bases from V and 6 bases from J; the gene matches leave 6 bases unexplained. CDR1 and CDR2, per the germline V gene (reference sequence), are LNHDA and SQIVND. Reading from cysteine to phenylalanine, the CDR3 counts 14 amino acids. Only the CDR3 part of the read is kept: 42 bases, read in frame from the first base. The receptor's source is a human donor in a cohort sampled during active COVID-19. The sample comprised peripheral blood. The chain joins TRBV19 to TRBJ1-2; 8 bases in the middle match TRBD1. The CDR3 has the sequence CASSMPRQGNGYTF. The nucleotide sequence is TGTGCCAGTAGTATGCCGCGACAGGGGAATGGCTACACCTTC. Beyond the CDR3, the reference TRBV19 and TRBJ1-2 genes provide the residues; the full variable domain reads: DGGITQSPKYLFRKEGQNVTLSCEQNLNHDAMYWYRQDPGQGLRLIYYSQIVNDFQKGDIAEGYSVSREKKESFPLTVTSAQKNPTAFYLCASSMPRQGNGYTFGSGTRLTVV.